This TCR beta chain was recorded in a study of identical twins. Study-level findings and limits: Zero-insertion results could be subject to partial confounding by invariant MAIT and iNKT cells.

Between the trimmed V and J ends, which lost 2 bases and 5 bases, there was a span of 15 bases. Per the germline V gene, CDR1 is KGHSY and CDR2 is FQNENV. The CDR3 loop spans 15 amino acids. MiXCR, run by TCRdb on the 5' RACE reads, gives a single entry per CDR3 protein. The repertoire has about 530,000 distinct CDR3 sequences, approximately 20% of them found once; the top ten carry more than 0.4%. With respect to this clonotype: Its antigen is unidentified.

These data are also associated with another study on yellow fever vaccine responses in identical twins.

The TCR comes from a woman aged 18-35 years in good health. V and J are TRBV16 and TRBJ1-1, with unresolved D. The material sequenced was CD4+ T cells sorted from blood. DNA for the CDR3: TGTGCCAGCAGCCAAGGAGGAGGGCGAGGGACTGAAGCTTTCTTT. The encoded protein is CASSQGGGRGTEAFF.